Included here is one T cell receptor (beta chain) sequence, with context. This clone was picked up a small number of times. Its recognized antigen is unknown. No base quality values were provided; no much bigger clone lies one nucleotide off. The data belong to a study of cytomegalovirus exposure and HLA in healthy donors (dated by TCRdb to between 2016 and 2019). The study in broad terms: An earlier analysis of approximately 550 of the donors reported about 250 Gb of sequence data and some 100 million unique TCR beta sequences from approximately 180 million T cells. About 280 gigabases of sequencing data and tens of millions of unique TCR sequences made up an early release that covered approximately 650 HLA-typed donors. Of the 350 to 450 genotyped donors, approximately 82% fell in the genetic ancestry cluster associated with self-reported Caucasian donors. The study was designed to test whether signatures of past pathogen exposure could be identified by cataloging public T cell receptors. The T cell repertoires of several hundred subjects were profiled by immunosequencing and related to cytomegalovirus serostatus. In addition to the first cohort of roughly 700 subjects, a separate validation cohort of 120 different subjects was used. To predict cytomegalovirus infection status, the study brought together high-throughput TCR immunosequencing, statistical association of individual TCRs with disease status, and machine learning. A later analysis re-analyzed previously published TCR beta repertoires from 666 donors and added high-resolution HLA genotyping to study TCR occurrence patterns. Rather than using new phenotypic data, the later analysis identified candidate immune exposures from TCR beta sequences and from how often those sequences occurred across donors. To decide whether each TCR beta V gene segment behaved as functional or pseudogenic, an earlier analysis of some 540 of the donors relied on high-throughput TCR beta sequencing. Donor age, sex, ethnicity and CMV serostatus were compiled together with the repertoire data. A later genetic analysis used genome-wide SNP genotypes for about 60% of the 666 donors, treating that subset as a discovery cohort. Every discovery cohort repertoire had been produced on one sequencing platform. Class I and class II HLA loci were covered by the typing at four-digit resolution. Typing coverage varied by locus: roughly 629-630 donors for A, B, C, DRB1 and DQB1; some 520 for DQA1; some 610 for DPA1; roughly 450 for DPB1. Four or five DR-DQ haplotypes were handled as single units for association and clustering because linkage in the cohort was strong. Among roughly 370 genotyped donors of the cohort, an average of roughly 240,000 unique TCR beta nucleotide sequences were sequenced per donor, roughly 18% of them non-productive. Here is what the overall study found, with its caveats: Specific HLA alleles were associated with over 15,000 TCR beta sequences at a false discovery rate of 0.05 in a later analysis. A later analysis reported that several top co-occurrence clusters appeared linked to parvovirus B19, influenza, CMV and Epstein-Barr virus. The classifier was reported to diagnose cytomegalovirus status with high specificity and sensitivity in both the original cohort and the validation cohort. This cohort had only TCR beta chains sequenced, and the lack of alpha or paired-chain data limited which features could be detected. It was suggested by the authors that the approach could potentially be generalized to other disease states and immunological phenotypes. V-gene and J-gene trimming of TCR beta chains was associated with a missense DCLRE1C variant in a later genetic analysis, and the association was replicated in an independent cohort. According to a later analysis, most CMV-associated TCR beta chains appeared to be HLA-restricted, and the HLA associations seemed to be driven largely by CMV exposure. In a later analysis, HLA-associated TCR beta chains showed more clonal expansion and lower generation probabilities than non-associated chains that were equally common. A few of the identified cytomegalovirus-associated TCR beta chains were confirmed in vitro to be specific for cytomegalovirus antigens. Because the 87-base-pair reads could not distinguish some IMGT-functional V segments, including TRBV6-2 and TRBV6-3, those segments were excluded. The only immune exposure information available for the cohort was CMV serostatus. Because some donors lacked HLA typing at each locus, the association tests relied only on the typed subset. Over 15 rarely observed V segments, including chromosome 9 orphons, were excluded from the earlier analysis of just under 600 of the donors because counts were too low. Roughly uniform sequencing depth across donors was assumed in presence/absence analyses, although this assumption may not hold. The sequencing pipeline was judged likely to have produced a cluster of highly shared sequence variants as a technical artifact. Broadly in line with IMGT annotations, most TCR beta V segments showed up in productive rearrangements about 87% or about 30% of the time in an earlier analysis of about 500 of the donors. Most TCR sequences were seen in very few donors, while some public TCRs were found in many individuals. In the study, some 160 TCR beta chains were listed as associated with cytomegalovirus. Assigning TCR associations to individual alleles was difficult when HLA alleles, especially DR and DQ, strongly co-occurred. Correlated functional status among segregating V segments might be attributable to linkage disequilibrium, but an unknown experimental factor could not be ruled out. A further reported finding was that TCR beta sequences accurately predicted the HLA-A and HLA-B alleles for most subjects in the first cohort. A later genetic analysis reported fewer N-insertions in productive TCRs among donors in an Asian-associated ancestry cluster than the roughly 700-donor mean. A later analysis found that TCR association rates varied across HLA loci, with DRB1 alleles showing the most associated TCRs and HLA-C alleles the fewest.

The germline ends are 13 bases apart after V is trimmed by 2 bases and J by 10 bases. Inclusive of the bounding cysteine and phenylalanine, the CDR3 is 13 residues long. The DNA shown is the 39-base CDR3, in frame from base 1. CDR1 and CDR2 were assigned from the germline V gene (reference sequence) as SGHNT and YYREEE. The cohort consisted of some 670 healthy bone marrow donors. All cohort members were sampled while nominally healthy, although unrecorded immune exposures were likely present. The donor tested CMV seronegative and was one of the 352 seronegative cohort members. Each donor provided a peripheral blood sample, and peripheral blood mononuclear cells were used for TCR beta sequencing. Genomic DNA extraction from the blood cell samples was performed with the Qiagen DNeasy Blood Extraction Kit. Libraries were constructed by the immunoSEQ multiplex PCR assay. For the multiplex PCR, a mixture combining 60 forward primers for TCR Vbeta segments and 13 reverse primers for TCR Jbeta segments was used. Amplification of the CDR3 region of rearranged TCR beta genes was performed with a multiplex PCR assay on genomic DNA. Amplified TCR beta libraries were sequenced as 87-base-pair reads on the Illumina HiSeq System. Processing in the source paper ran as follows. In a later analysis, tens of millions of unique TCR beta chains were counted across the 650 to 750 repertoires, and around 10 million of these chains were shared by at least two donors. Raw reads were error-corrected and collapsed into unique sequences with a nearest-neighbor algorithm that merged closely related sequences to remove PCR and sequencing errors. CDR3 sequences were aligned to IMGT reference sequences to assign V, D and J gene segments. Each retained sequence needed at least a six-nucleotide match to both a V gene segment and a J gene segment. Rearrangements were classified as productive when the CDR3 lacked stop codons and remained in frame with V and J, and all other rearrangements were classified as non-productive. CDR3 was defined according to IMGT convention as the region running from the second conserved V-encoded cysteine to the conserved J-encoded phenylalanine. Sequences without an unambiguous match to a single V gene segment were excluded from the earlier analysis of 587 of the donors. An earlier analysis of several hundred of the donors classified V segments as functional when productive rearrangements were above 56.7% and as segregating when the standard deviation between donors was above 5%. A statistical classification framework was developed to diagnose cytomegalovirus status using the catalog of TCR beta chain sequences. A later analysis assigned V and J genes by comparing TCR nucleotide sequences with IMGT/GENE-DB human TR gene sequences. Using the TCRdist pipeline, a later analysis assigned CDR3 sequences along with most-parsimonious VDJ recombination scenarios. In a later analysis, every TCR beta chain was defined by the combination of its CDR3 amino acid sequence and its V-gene family, and reads without a unique V-gene family were dropped. As a way to deal with suspected cross-contamination and a sequencing artifact, a later analysis dropped approximately 590 nucleotide sequences that were highly shared and had low generation probability. For each public chain, a later analysis derived a clonal expansion index from normalized ranks of inferred template counts within each repertoire. Generation probabilities in a later analysis came from a VDJ recombination model fitted to out-of-frame rearrangements, and those results were checked against IGoR. In a later analysis, TCR-TCR, TCR-HLA and TCR-CMV co-occurrence was scored with hypergeometric tests, and a repertoire-size bias correction was applied to TCR pairs. To estimate false discovery rates, a later analysis permuted the HLA or CMV assignments 20 times. A later analysis grouped co-occurring TCRs with DBSCAN, adding TCRdist sequence similarity when clustering within HLA-allele-positive subsets. Repertoires with fewer than 30,000 or more than 120,000 public chains, plus five repertoires with anomalous nucleotide sharing, were excluded from co-occurrence clustering. TCRdb holds this immuneACCESS table with in-frame rearrangements only. Some clones are missing; in checked studies, unresolved V genes explain under half, and the rest has no known cause. V, J and clone size were drawn from that table, and D and trimming were deduced from the DNA. The sample table records roughly 200,000 clones; 79% of these occur just once. Clones ranked in the top ten supply 0.69% of the sample.

Specimen: PBMCs. This clonotype was sampled from a woman aged 35 to 49 in good health and CMV-seronegative. The chain is made from TRBV5-4 and TRBJ2-1; TRBD1 is a weak D gene call, 5 bases matching. The CDR3 reads CASSFGSTGEQFF. The sequence in DNA is TGTGCCAGCAGCTTTGGTAGTACAGGAGAGCAGTTCTTC.